These 9 T cell receptor beta chains were sequenced from one sample in a study of T cell responses to AZD1222 COVID-19 vaccine. Profiling relied on immunoSEQ multiplex PCR, and the TCRdb table lists in-frame clones only, not all of them. The sample lists under 200,000 clones; less than 95% were seen once. Sequencing was performed on peripheral blood, taken on day 0 of AZD1222 vaccination. The receptors derive from an adult in good health.

The chain employs TRBV5-5 and TRBJ1-3; D not resolved. Germline CDR1 SGHKS, CDR2 YYEKEE (reference sequence). The CDR3 sequence is 12 residues long. V was trimmed by 7 bases and J by 4 bases, leaving 9 bases between them. DNA of the CDR3: TGTGCCAGCGGGGAAGGCGGAAACACCATATATTTT. Protein product: CASGEGGNTIYF.

The genes are TRBV5-5 and TRBJ1-2, with D possibly being TRBD1 (6 bases). Per the germline V gene, CDR1 is SGHKS and CDR2 is YYEKEE (reference sequence). The CDR3 spans 16 residues. V dropped 4 bases and J dropped 0 bases, with 16 bases sitting between them. CDR3 loop: CASSPKAEGANYGYTF. The CDR3 region has the DNA TGTGCCAGCAGCCCCAAGGCCGAGGGGGCTAACTATGGCTACACCTTC.

This chain links TRBV3-1 (or the pseudogene TRBV3-2) with TRBJ1-4; D might be TRBD1 (6 bases). V was clipped by 0 bases and J by 10 bases, with 12 bases between them. Germline V gene data show CDR1 as LGHDT and CDR2 as YNNKEL (reference sequence). The CDR3 length is 14 residues. The CDR3 bases are TGTGCCAGCAGCCAAGAAGATAAGGGGGGAAAACTGTTTTTT. Translated, it gives CASSQEDKGGKLFF.

The CDR3: CACYRTWVEQFF. DNA for the CDR3: TGTGCCTGCTACCGAACATGGGTTGAGCAGTTCTTC. The chain employs TRBV30 and TRBJ2-1; D gene unclear. The length of the CDR3 is 12 residues. The ends were cut back, 6 bases at V and 9 bases at J, with 15 bases in the middle. The V gene's germline CDR1 is GTSNPN and CDR2 SVGIG (reference sequence).

The chain recombines TRBV16 with TRBJ2-2, with D possibly TRBD1 on 5 matching bases. Germline CDR1 is KGHSY and CDR2 is FQNENV. The CDR3 extends over 18 amino acids. V gave up 1 base and J gave up 5 bases, with 20 bases separating them. The CDR3 reads CASSQFNSQGAITGELFF. DNA for the CDR3: TGTGCCAGCAGCCAATTTAATTCCCAGGGCGCGATTACCGGGGAGCTGTTTTTT.

The CDR3 DNA reads TGCGCCAGCAGGTCCTCGGGGCTAGCTGGAAACACCATATATTTT. It encodes CASRSSGLAGNTIYF. The chain has TRBV5-1 and TRBJ1-3; D may be TRBD1 (5 bases). V lost 5 bases to trimming and J lost 2 bases, with 14 bases between them. The CDR3 spans 15 residues. Germline V gene lookup returns CDR1 SGHRS and CDR2 YFSETQ.

This clone was picked up one time. V and J are TRBV28 and TRBJ2-3, with no clear D. This CDR3 has 15 amino acids. Trimming removed 6 bases at V and 2 bases at J, with 15 bases between. The V gene's germline CDR1 is MDHEN and CDR2 SYDVKM. DNA for the CDR3: TGTGCCAGCAGCGATACAAACCAACACACAGATACGCAGTATTTT. Residues: CASSDTNQHTDTQYF.

The chain carries TRBV7-2 and TRBJ2-7; tentatively, D is TRBD2 (5 bases). Germline CDR1 reads SGHTA; CDR2 reads FQGNSA. There are 17 residues in the CDR3. V shed 0 bases and J shed 6 bases, with 21 bases lying between them. CDR3 in amino acids: CASSLAPPGASSGEQYF. CDR3 bases: TGTGCCAGCAGCTTAGCTCCCCCCGGCGCTAGCTCGGGCGAGCAGTACTTC.

In nucleotides, the CDR3 is TGTGCCAGCAGCCTCGACAGGGGGCTAGCGTACTTC. Translating gives CASSLDRGLAYF. The chain is built from TRBV11-2 and TRBJ2-7; 10 bases line up with TRBD1. CDR1 and CDR2 from the germline V gene are SGHAT and FQNNGV. This CDR3 region has 12 residues. J was trimmed by 12 bases and V by 5 bases; bases with no gene match: 7.